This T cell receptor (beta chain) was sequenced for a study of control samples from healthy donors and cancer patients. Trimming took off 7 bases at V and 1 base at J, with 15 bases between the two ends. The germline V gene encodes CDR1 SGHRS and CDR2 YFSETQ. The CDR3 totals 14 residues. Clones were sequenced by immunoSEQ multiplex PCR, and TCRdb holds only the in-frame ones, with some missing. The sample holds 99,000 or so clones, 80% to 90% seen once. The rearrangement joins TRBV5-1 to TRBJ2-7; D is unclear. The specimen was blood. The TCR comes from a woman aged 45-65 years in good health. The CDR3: CASRSESVSYEQYF. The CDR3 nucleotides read TGCGCCAGCCGCTCTGAGTCGGTATCCTACGAGCAGTACTTC.